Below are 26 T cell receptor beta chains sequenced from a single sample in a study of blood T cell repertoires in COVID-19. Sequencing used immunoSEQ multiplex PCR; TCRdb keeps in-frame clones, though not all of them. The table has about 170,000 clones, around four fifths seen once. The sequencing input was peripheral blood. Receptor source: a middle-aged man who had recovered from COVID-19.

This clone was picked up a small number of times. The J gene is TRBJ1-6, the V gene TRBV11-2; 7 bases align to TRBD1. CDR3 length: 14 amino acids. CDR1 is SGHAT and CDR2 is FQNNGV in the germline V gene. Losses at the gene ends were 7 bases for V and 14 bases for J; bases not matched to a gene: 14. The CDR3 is CASTPLGGGRALHF. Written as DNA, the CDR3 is TGTGCCAGCACCCCGTTAGGGGGCGGGAGGGCCCTCCACTTT.

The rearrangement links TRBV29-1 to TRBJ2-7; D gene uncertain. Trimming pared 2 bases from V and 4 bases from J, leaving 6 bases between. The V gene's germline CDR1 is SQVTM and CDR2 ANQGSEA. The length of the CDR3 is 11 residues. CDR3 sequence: CSVENMYEQYF. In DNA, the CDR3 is TGCAGCGTTGAAAATATGTACGAGCAGTACTTC.

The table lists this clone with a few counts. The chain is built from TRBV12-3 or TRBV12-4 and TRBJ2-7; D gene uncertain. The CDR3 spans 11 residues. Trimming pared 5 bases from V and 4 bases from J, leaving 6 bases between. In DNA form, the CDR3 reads TGTGCCAGCAGTACGGGTTACGAGCAGTACTTC. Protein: CASSTGYEQYF.

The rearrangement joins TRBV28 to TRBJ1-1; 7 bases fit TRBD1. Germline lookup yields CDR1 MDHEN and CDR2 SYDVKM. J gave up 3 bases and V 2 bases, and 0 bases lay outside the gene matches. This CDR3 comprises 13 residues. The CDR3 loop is CASSLQGDTEAFF. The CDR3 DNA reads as TGTGCCAGCAGTTTACAGGGGGACACTGAAGCTTTCTTT.

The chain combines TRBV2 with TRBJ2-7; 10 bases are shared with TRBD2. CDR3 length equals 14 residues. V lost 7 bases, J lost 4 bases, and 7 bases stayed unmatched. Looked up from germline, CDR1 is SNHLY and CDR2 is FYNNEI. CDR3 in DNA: TGTGCCAGCAAGTCAACTAGCGGGACGTACGAGCAGTACTTC. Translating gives CASKSTSGTYEQYF.

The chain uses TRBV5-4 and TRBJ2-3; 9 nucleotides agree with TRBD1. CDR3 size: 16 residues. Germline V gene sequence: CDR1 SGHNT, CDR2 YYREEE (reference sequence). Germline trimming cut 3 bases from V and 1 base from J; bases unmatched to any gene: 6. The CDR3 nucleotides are TGTGCCAGCAGCTACCGGACAGGGGCCGGCACAGATACGCAGTATTTT. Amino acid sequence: CASSYRTGAGTDTQYF.

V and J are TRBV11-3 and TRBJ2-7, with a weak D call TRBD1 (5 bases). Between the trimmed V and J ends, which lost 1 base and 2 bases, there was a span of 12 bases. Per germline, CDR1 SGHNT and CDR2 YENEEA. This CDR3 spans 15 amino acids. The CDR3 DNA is TGTGCCAGCAGCTTAGGTTGGACACCACCCTACGAGCAGTACTTC. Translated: CASSLGWTPPYEQYF.

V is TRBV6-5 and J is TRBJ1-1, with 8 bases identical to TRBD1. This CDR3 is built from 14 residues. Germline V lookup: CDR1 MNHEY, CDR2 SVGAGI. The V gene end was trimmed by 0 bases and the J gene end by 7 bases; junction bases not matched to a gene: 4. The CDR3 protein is CASSYSRGLSEAFF. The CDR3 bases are TGTGCCAGCAGTTACTCCAGGGGGCTTAGTGAAGCTTTCTTT.

The CDR3 region has the DNA TGTGCCAGTAGTGCACCAGGGTCCGCTACCTCAGATACGCAGTATTTT. It yields the protein CASSAPGSATSDTQYF. The J gene is TRBJ2-3, the V gene TRBV19; the D gene is possibly TRBD1 (5 bases). Germline CDR1 reads LNHDA; CDR2 reads SQIVND (reference sequence). Trimming shortened V by 5 bases and J by 4 bases, and 19 bases separated the two germline ends. CDR3 length equals 16 residues.

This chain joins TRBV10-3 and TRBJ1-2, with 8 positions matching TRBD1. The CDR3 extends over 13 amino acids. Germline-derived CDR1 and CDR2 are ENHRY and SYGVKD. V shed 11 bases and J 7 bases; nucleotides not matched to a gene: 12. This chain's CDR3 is CASGQGAGSGYTF. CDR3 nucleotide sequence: TGTGCCTCCGGCCAGGGGGCGGGGTCTGGCTACACCTTC.

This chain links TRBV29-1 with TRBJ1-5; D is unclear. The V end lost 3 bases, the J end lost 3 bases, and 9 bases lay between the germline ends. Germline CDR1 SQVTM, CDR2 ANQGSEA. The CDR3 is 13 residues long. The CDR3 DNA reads TGCAGCGTTGAGGAGAACACCAATCAGCCCCAGCATTTT. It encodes CSVEENTNQPQHF.

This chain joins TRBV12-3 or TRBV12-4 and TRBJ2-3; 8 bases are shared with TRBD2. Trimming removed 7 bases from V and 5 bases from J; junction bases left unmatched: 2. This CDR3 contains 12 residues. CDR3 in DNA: TGTGCCAGCACCGGGGGGGTAGATACGCAGTATTTT. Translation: CASTGGVDTQYF.

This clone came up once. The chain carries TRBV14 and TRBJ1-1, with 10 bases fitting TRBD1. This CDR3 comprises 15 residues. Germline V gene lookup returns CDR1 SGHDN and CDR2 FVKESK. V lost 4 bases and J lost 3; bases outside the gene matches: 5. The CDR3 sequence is CASSRSGTGDTEAFF. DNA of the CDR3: TGTGCCAGCAGCCGATCCGGGACAGGGGACACTGAAGCTTTCTTT.

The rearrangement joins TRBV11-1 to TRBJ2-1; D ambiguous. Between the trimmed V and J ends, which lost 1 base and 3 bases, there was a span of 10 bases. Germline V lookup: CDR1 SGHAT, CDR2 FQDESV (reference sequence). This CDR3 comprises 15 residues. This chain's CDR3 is CASSLGSLGYNEQFF. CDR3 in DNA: TGTGCCAGCAGCTTAGGCAGTCTTGGCTACAATGAGCAGTTCTTC. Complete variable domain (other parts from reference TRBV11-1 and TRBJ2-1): EAEVAQSPRYKITEKSQAVAFWCDPISGHATLYWYRQILGQGPELLVQFQDESVVDDSQLPKDRFSAERLKGVDSTLKIQPAELGDSAMYLCASSLGSLGYNEQFFGPGTRLTVL.

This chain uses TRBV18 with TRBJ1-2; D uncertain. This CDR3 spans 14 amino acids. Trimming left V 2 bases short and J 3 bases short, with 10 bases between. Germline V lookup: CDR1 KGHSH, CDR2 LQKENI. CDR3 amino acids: CASSPEASDYGYTF. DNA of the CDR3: TGTGCCAGCTCACCAGAGGCTTCGGACTATGGCTACACCTTC.

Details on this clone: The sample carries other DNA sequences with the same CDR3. CDR3: CASSPGFGNTIYF. For the CDR3, the DNA is TGTGCCAGCAGCCCGGGTTTCGGAAACACCATATATTTT. The genes are TRBV7-9 and TRBJ1-3; D gene ambiguous. The V gene's germline CDR1 is SEHNR and CDR2 FQNEAQ (reference sequence). Trimming took 5 bases from V and 4 from J, leaving 9 bases between them. The CDR3 sequence is 13 residues long.

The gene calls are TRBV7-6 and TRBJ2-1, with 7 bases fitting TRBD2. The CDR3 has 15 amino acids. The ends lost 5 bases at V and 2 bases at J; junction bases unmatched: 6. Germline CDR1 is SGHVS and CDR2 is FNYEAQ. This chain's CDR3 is CASSPPSGAYNEQFF. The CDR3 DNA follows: TGTGCCAGCAGCCCCCCTAGCGGAGCCTACAATGAGCAGTTCTTC.

CDR3 in DNA: TGTGCCAGCAGACATGACAGGGCGGGCACTGAAGCTTTCTTT. Residues: CASRHDRAGTEAFF. The chain has TRBV5-8 and TRBJ1-1; TRBD1 matches 7 bases. V trimming: 5 bases; J trimming: 4 bases; junction bases outside the gene matches: 8. CDR3 length: 14 residues. Germline V gene sequence: CDR1 SGHTS, CDR2 YDEGEE. Full variable domain (outside the CDR3, taken from reference TRBV5-8 and TRBJ1-1): EAGVTQSPTHLIKTRGQQATLRCSPISGHTSVYWYQQALGLGLQFLLWYDEGEERNRGNFPPRFSGRQFPNYSSELNVNALELEDSALYLCASRHDRAGTEAFFGQGTRLTVV.

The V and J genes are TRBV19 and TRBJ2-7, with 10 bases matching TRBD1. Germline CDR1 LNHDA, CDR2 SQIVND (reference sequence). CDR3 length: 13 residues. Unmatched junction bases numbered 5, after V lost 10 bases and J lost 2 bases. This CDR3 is CATGDRGPYEQYF. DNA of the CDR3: TGTGCCACCGGGGACAGGGGACCCTACGAGCAGTACTTC.

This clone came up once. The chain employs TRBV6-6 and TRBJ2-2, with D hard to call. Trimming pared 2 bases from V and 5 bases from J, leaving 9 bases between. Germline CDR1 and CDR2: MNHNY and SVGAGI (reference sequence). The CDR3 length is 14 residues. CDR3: CASSYEVTTGELFF. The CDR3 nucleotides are TGTGCCAGCAGTTACGAGGTCACAACCGGGGAGCTGTTTTTT.

The CDR3 DNA reads as TGTGCCAGCAGCTTAAACGGGAGGTCCTACGAGCAGTACTTC. Translating it yields CASSLNGRSYEQYF. V gene TRBV7-2 combines with J gene TRBJ2-7; 7 bases are a match to TRBD2. Germline V gives CDR1 SGHTA, CDR2 FQGNSA. V dropped 2 bases and J dropped 1; count of bases not matched to a gene: 2. This CDR3 has 14 amino acids.

The CDR3 is CASSPGTGLNSPLHF. The CDR3 DNA reads TGTGCCAGCAGTCCCGGGACAGGACTTAATTCACCCCTCCACTTT. V gene TRBV7-9 combines with J gene TRBJ1-6; 8 bases are shared with TRBD1. The CDR3 is made up of 15 amino acids. V lost 6 bases to trimming and J lost 6 bases; unmatched junction nucleotides: 7. The V gene's germline CDR1 is SEHNR and CDR2 FQNEAQ (reference sequence).

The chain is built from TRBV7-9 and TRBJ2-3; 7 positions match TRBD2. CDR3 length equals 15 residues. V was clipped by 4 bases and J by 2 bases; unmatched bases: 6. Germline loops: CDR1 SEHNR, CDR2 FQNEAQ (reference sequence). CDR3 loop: CASSSPGTTTDTQYF. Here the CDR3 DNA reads TGTGCCAGCAGCTCGCCCGGGACTACCACAGATACGCAGTATTTT.

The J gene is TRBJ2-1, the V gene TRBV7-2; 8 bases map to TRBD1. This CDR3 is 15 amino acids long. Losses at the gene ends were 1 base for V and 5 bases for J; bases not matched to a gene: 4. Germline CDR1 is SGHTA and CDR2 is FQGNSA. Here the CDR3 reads CASSLGTGLNNEQFF. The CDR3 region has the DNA TGTGCCAGCAGCTTAGGGACAGGGCTCAACAATGAGCAGTTCTTC.

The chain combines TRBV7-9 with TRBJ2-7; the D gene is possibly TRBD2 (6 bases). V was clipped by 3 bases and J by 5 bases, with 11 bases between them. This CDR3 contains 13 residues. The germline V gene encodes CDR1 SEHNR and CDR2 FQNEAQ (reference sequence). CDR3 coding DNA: TGTGCCAGCAGCTTGGGATCTAGCGACGAGCAGTACTTC. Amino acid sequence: CASSLGSSDEQYF. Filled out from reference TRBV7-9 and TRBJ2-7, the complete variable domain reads DTGVSQNPRHKITKRGQNVTFRCDPISEHNRLYWYRQTLGQGPEFLTYFQNEAQLEKSRLLSDRFSAERPKGSFSTLEIQRTEQGDSAMYLCASSLGSSDEQYFGPGTRLTVT.

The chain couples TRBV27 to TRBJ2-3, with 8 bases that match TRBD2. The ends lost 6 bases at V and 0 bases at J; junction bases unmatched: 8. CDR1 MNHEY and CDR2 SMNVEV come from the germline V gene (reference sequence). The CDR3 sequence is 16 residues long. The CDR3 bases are TGTGCCAGCAGGCTAGCGGGTGTACAAAGCACAGATACGCAGTATTTT. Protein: CASRLAGVQSTDTQYF.